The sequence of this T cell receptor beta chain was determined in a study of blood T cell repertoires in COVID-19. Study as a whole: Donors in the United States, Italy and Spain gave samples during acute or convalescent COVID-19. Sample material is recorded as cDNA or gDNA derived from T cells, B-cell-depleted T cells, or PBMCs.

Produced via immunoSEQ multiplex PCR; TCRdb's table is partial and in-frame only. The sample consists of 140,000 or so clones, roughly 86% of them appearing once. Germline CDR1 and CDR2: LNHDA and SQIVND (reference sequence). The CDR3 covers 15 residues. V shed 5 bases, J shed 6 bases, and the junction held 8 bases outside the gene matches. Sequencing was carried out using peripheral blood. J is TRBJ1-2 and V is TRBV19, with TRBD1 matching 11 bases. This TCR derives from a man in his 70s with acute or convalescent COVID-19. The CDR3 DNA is TGTGCCAGTAGTCCTCGGACAGGGGGCGCGAATGGCTACACCTTC. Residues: CASSPRTGGANGYTF.